A single sample gave rise to the 7 T cell receptor beta chains below, sequenced in a study of regulatory T cells in long-lasting Graves disease. CDR3 regions were amplified by Arm-PCR using iRepertoire HTBI primers to build TCR beta libraries. From the multiplex PCR reads, TCRdb called clonotypes with MiXCR, one entry per CDR3 protein. The sample has fewer than 550,000 distinct CDR3 sequences, roughly 16% seen once. Time point specified: newly diagnosed GD, antithyroid drugs for less than 3 months. Making the TCR library involved RNA that had been extracted from PBMCs. The same sample was also studied in work on T cells in Graves' hyperthyroidism and ophthalmopathy.

The specimen was peripheral blood mononuclear cells (PBMCs), collected at new diagnosis, from a patient treated with antithyroid drugs. The source is a woman aged 35-60 years with Graves disease.

The chain recombines TRBV30 with TRBJ2-3; no definite D call. This CDR3 region has 15 residues. V was trimmed by 4 bases and J by 5 bases, leaving 19 bases between them. Germline values: CDR1 GTSNPN, CDR2 SVGIG (reference sequence). As DNA, the CDR3 is TGTGCCTGGACCTCGTGGGTATCGAACGTAGATACGCAGTATTTT. This translates into CAWTSWVSNVDTQYF.

This clonotype has just a few counts. The chain joins TRBV15 to TRBJ2-5; D ambiguous. This CDR3 has 12 residues. The V gene's germline CDR1 is LNHNV and CDR2 YYDKDF (reference sequence). V was pared by 2 bases and J by 3 bases, with 4 bases between. The CDR3 is CATSRQEETQYF. CDR3 sequence (DNA): TGTGCCACCAGCAGACAGGAAGAGACCCAGTACTTC.

This chain uses TRBV14 with TRBJ1-1, with a tentative D call TRBD1 (6 bases). V shed 5 bases and J shed 4 bases, with 11 bases lying between them. Germline V gives CDR1 SGHDN, CDR2 FVKESK. The CDR3 sequence is 13 residues long. The CDR3: CASSYGTRTEAFF. The DNA for the CDR3 is TGTGCCAGCAGCTACGGGACACGCACTGAAGCTTTCTTT.

This chain uses TRBV3-1 with TRBJ1-2; D is unclear. V lost 2 bases to trimming and J lost 1 base, with 11 bases between them. The CDR3 is made up of 15 amino acids. Germline V gives CDR1 LGHDT, CDR2 YNNKEL (reference sequence). CDR3 nucleotides: TGTGCCAGCAGCCAATTATTCGGGGTTAACTATGGCTACACCTTC. Its translation: CASSQLFGVNYGYTF.

With respect to this clonotype: A clone one base away is much larger, so this may be a read error. No conserved phenylalanine or tryptophan ends this CDR3, so it is likely a read error. CDR3 coding DNA: TGTGCCAGCAGTTTACAGGGGGCGCCTGAAGCTTTCTCT. It codes for CASSLQGAPEAFS. J is TRBJ1-1 and V is TRBV6-5; 9 bases are a match to TRBD1. The CDR3 sequence is 13 residues long. The germline V gene has CDR1 MNHEY and CDR2 SVGAGI. Losses at the gene ends were 4 bases for V and 6 bases for J; bases not matched to a gene: 3.

This chain links TRBV29-1 with TRBJ2-5; TRBD2 aligns across 14 bases. The length of the CDR3 is 14 residues. CDR1 SQVTM and CDR2 ANQGSEA come from the germline V gene. V lost 6 bases to trimming and J lost 4 bases; unmatched junction nucleotides: 4. The CDR3 DNA follows: TGCAGCGTAGCCGGGACTAGCGGGGGAGAGACCCAGTACTTC. This gives the protein CSVAGTSGGETQYF.

This clonotype was picked up many times. This sequence joins TRBV28 and TRBJ1-5, with 10 bases identical to TRBD1. In germline, CDR1 is MDHEN, CDR2 SYDVKM. CDR3 length equals 17 residues. Trimming took 5 bases from V and 2 from J; bases not matched to a gene: 9. The CDR3 region is CASSIRDRGGGNQPQHF. The CDR3 coding sequence is TGTGCCAGCAGTATCCGGGACAGGGGAGGTGGCAATCAGCCCCAGCATTTT.